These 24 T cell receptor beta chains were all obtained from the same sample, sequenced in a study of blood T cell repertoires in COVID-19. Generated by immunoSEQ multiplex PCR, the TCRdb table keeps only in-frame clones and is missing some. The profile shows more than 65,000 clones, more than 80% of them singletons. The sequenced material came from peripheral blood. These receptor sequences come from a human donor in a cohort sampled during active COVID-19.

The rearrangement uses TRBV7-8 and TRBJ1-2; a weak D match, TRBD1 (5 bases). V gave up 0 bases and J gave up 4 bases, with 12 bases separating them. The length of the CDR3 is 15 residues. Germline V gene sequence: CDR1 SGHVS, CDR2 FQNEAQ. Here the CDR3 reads CASSLAAHRIYGYTF. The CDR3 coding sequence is TGTGCCAGCAGCTTAGCGGCTCACAGGATCTATGGCTACACCTTC.

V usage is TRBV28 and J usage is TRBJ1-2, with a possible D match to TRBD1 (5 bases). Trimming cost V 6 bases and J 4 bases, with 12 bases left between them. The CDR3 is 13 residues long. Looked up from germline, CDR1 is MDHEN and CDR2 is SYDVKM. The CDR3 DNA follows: TGTGCCAGCAGACCGACAGCCGTCTATGGCTACACCTTC. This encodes CASRPTAVYGYTF.

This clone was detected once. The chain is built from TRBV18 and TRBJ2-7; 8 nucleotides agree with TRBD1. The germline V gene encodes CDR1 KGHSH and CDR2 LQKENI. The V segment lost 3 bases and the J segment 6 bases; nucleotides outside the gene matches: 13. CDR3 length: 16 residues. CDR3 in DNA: TGTGCCAGCTCACCGGAGTCAGGGGGCGTAAGTGGCGAGCAGTACTTC. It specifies CASSPESGGVSGEQYF.

The CDR3 loop is CATSIQGASNNQPQHF. The CDR3 coding sequence is TGTGCCACCAGCATCCAGGGGGCGTCAAACAATCAGCCCCAGCATTTT. The J gene is TRBJ1-5, the V gene TRBV15; 8 nucleotides match TRBD1. From germline, CDR1 is LNHNV and CDR2 YYDKDF (reference sequence). This CDR3 spans 16 amino acids. The trim removed 4 bases at V and 3 bases at J, leaving 8 bases unmatched.

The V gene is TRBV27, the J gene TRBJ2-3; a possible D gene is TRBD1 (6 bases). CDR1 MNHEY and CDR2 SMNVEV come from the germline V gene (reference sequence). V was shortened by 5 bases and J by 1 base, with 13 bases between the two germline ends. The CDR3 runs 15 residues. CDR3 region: CASSQQKGGTDTQYF. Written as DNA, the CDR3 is TGTGCCAGCAGTCAGCAGAAGGGGGGCACAGATACGCAGTATTTT.

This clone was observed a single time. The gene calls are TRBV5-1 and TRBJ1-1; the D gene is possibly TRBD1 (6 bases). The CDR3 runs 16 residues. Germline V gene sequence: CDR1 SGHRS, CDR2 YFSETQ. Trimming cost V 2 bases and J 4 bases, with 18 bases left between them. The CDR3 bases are TGCGCCAGCAGCTTACCGACGACAGGTCGTGGCACTGAAGCTTTCTTT. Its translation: CASSLPTTGRGTEAFF.

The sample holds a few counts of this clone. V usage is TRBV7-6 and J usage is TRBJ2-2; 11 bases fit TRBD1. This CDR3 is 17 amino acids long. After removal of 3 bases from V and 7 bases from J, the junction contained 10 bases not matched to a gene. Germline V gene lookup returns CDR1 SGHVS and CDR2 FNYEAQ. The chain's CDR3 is CASSLRPGQGDHGELFF. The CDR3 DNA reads TGTGCCAGCAGCTTGCGGCCGGGACAGGGGGATCACGGGGAGCTGTTTTTT.

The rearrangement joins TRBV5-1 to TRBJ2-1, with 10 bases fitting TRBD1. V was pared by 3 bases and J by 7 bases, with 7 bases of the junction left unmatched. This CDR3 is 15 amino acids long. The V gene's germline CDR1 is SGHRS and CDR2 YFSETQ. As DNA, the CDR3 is TGCGCCAGCAGCTCTCGACAGGGGGCTTGGAATGAGCAGTTCTTC. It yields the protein CASSSRQGAWNEQFF.

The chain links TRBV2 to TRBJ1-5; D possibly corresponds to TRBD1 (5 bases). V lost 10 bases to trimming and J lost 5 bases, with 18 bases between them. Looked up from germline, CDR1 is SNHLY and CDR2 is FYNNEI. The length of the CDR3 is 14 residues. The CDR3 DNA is TGTGCCACCACTGGGACGGGAGGGGATCAGCCCCAGCATTTT. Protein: CATTGTGGDQPQHF.

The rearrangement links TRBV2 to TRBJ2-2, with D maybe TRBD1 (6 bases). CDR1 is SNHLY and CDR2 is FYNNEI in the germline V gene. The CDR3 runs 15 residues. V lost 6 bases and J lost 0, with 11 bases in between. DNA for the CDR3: TGTGCCAGCAGACCCGGGACATCGAACACCGGGGAGCTGTTTTTT. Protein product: CASRPGTSNTGELFF. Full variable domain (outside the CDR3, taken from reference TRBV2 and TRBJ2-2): EPEVTQTPSHQVTQMGQEVILRCVPISNHLYFYWYRQILGQKVEFLVSFYNNEISEKSEIFDDQFSVERPDGSNFTLKIRSTKLEDSAMYFCASRPGTSNTGELFFGEGSRLTVL.

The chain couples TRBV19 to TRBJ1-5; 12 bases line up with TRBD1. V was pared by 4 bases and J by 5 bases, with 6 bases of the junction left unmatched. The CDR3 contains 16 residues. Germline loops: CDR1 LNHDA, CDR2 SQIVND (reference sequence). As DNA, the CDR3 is TGTGCCAGTAGTACGTCCCGGGACAGGGGGCATCAGCCCCAGCATTTT. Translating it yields CASSTSRDRGHQPQHF.

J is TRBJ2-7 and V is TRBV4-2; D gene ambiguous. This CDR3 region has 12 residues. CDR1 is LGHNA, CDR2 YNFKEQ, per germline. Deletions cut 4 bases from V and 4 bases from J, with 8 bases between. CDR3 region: CASSPPGYEQYF. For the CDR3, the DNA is TGTGCCAGCAGCCCCCCGGGTTACGAGCAGTACTTC.

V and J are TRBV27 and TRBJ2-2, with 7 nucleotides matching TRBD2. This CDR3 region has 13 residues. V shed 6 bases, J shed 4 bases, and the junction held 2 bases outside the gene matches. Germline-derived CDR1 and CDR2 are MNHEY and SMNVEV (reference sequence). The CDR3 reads CASRTSPTGELFF. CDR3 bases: TGTGCCAGCAGGACTAGCCCCACCGGGGAGCTGTTTTTT.

The CDR3, as DNA: TGTGCCAGGCCTCTAGCGGGAGCTCCGGACCGGCAGTACTTC. Amino acids: CARPLAGAPDRQYF. This chain uses TRBV6-5 with TRBJ2-7; 10 nucleotides agree with TRBD2. Germline CDR1 is MNHEY and CDR2 is SVGAGI. V trimming: 9 bases; J trimming: 9 bases; junction bases outside the gene matches: 14. This CDR3 spans 14 amino acids.

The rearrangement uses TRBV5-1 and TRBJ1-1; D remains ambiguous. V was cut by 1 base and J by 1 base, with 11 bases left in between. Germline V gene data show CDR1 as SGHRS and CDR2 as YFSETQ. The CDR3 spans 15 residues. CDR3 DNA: TGCGCCAGCAGCTTGAGAAGTACAGCGAACACTGAAGCTTTCTTT. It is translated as CASSLRSTANTEAFF.

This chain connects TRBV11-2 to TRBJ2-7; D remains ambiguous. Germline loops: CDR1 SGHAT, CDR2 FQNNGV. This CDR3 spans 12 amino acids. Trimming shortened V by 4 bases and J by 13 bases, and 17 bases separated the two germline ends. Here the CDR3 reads CASSSNTHLKYF. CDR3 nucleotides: TGTGCCAGCAGCTCCAACACGCACCTTAAATACTTC.

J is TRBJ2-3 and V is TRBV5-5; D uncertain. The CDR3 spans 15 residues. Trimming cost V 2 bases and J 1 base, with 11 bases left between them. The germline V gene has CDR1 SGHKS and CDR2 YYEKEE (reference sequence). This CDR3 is CASSFSPHGTDTQYF. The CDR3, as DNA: TGTGCCAGCAGCTTTAGTCCCCATGGCACAGATACGCAGTATTTT.

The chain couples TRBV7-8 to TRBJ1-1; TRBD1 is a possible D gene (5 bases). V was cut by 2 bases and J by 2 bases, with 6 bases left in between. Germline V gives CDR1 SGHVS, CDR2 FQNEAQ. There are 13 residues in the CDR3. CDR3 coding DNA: TGTGCCAGCAGCTTAAGGGGCAACACTGAAGCTTTCTTT. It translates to CASSLRGNTEAFF.

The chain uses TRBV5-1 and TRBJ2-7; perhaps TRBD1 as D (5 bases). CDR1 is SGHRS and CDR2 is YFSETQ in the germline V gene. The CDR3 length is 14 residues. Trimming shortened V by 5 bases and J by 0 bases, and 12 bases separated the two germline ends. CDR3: CASRLVQDSYEQYF. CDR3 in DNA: TGCGCCAGCAGGCTGGTACAGGACTCCTACGAGCAGTACTTC.

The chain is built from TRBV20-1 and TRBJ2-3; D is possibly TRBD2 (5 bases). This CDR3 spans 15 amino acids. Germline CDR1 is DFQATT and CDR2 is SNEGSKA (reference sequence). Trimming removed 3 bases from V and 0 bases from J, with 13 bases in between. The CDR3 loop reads CSASSGSSSTDTQYF. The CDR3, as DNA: TGCAGTGCTAGTTCGGGGTCATCTAGCACAGATACGCAGTATTTT.

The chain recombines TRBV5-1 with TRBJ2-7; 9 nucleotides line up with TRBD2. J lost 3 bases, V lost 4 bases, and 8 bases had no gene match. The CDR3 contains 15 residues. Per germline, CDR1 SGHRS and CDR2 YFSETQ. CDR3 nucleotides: TGCGCCAGCAGCATTCCGACTAGCGGCCGCTACGAGCAGTACTTC. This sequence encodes CASSIPTSGRYEQYF.

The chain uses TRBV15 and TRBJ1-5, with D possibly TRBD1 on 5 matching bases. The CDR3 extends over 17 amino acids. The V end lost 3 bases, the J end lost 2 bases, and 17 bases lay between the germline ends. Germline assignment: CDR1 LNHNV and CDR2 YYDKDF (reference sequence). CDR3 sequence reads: CATSSHVFGGGNQPQHF. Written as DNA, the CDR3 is TGTGCCACCAGCAGCCACGTTTTCGGGGGAGGCAATCAGCCCCAGCATTTT.

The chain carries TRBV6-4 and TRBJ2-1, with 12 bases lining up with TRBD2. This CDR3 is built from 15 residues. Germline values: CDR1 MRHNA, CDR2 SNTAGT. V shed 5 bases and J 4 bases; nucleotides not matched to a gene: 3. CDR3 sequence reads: CASSLAGGQYNEQFF. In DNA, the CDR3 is TGTGCCAGCAGTCTAGCGGGGGGGCAATACAATGAGCAGTTCTTC.

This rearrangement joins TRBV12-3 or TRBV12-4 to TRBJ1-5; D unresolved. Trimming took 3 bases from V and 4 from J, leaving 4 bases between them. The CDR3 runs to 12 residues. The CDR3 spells CASSFSNQPQHF. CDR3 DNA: TGTGCCAGCAGTTTCTCGAATCAGCCCCAGCATTTT.